What follows are 22 T cell receptor beta chains derived from one specimen sequenced in a study of CD8 T cells in Susac syndrome. Random hexamers served to reverse transcribe roughly 0.45 to 1 ug RNA. Each CDR3 protein is one row after TCRdb ran MiXCR on the immunoSEQ multiplex PCR reads. The sample records 75,000 to 100,000 distinct CDR3 sequences, 94% being singletons. Sequenced: CD8+ T cells from PBMCs. Source of these receptors: a human donor in good health.

The chain recombines TRBV5-1 with TRBJ2-3; tentative D call: TRBD2 (6 bases). CDR3 length: 14 residues. CDR1 is SGHRS and CDR2 is YFSETQ in the germline V gene. Trimming took 5 bases from V and 3 from J, leaving 13 bases between them. CDR3: CASSGGPGTDTQYF. In nucleotides, the CDR3 is TGCGCCAGCAGTGGAGGGCCAGGAACAGATACGCAGTATTTT.

V and J are TRBV7-6 and TRBJ2-3; D possibly corresponds to TRBD1 (5 bases). Germline V lookup: CDR1 SGHVS, CDR2 FNYEAQ. The germline V and J ends were trimmed by 3 bases and 1 base, with 14 bases remaining between them. The CDR3 has 16 amino acids. The CDR3 loop is CASSFRDSPRTDTQYF. CDR3 coding DNA: TGTGCCAGCAGCTTCCGAGACAGTCCCCGCACAGATACGCAGTATTTT.

The V gene is TRBV5-1, the J gene TRBJ2-6, with a possible D match to TRBD1 (6 bases). In germline, CDR1 is SGHRS, CDR2 YFSETQ. The CDR3 has 15 residues. Trimming took 4 bases from V and 2 from J, leaving 10 bases between them. CDR3 amino acids: CASSLGTPGANVLTF. CDR3 in DNA: TGCGCCAGCAGCCTCGGGACACCTGGGGCCAACGTCCTGACTTTC.

The chain recombines TRBV7-9 with TRBJ1-5; no clear D. V lost 5 bases to trimming and J lost 4 bases, with 6 bases between them. CDR1 and CDR2 from the germline V gene are SEHNR and FQNEAQ (reference sequence). This CDR3 has 12 residues. CDR3 sequence: CASSRENQPQHF. In DNA, the CDR3 is TGTGCCAGCAGCCGAGAAAATCAGCCCCAGCATTTT.

CDR3 region: CASSLASRNEQFF. CDR3 bases: TGTGCCAGCAGCTTAGCTTCTCGGAATGAGCAGTTCTTC. The chain employs TRBV7-9 and TRBJ2-1; D is unresolved. The germline CDR1 and CDR2 sequences are SEHNR and FQNEAQ (reference sequence). The V end was cut by 0 bases, the J end by 7 bases, with 7 bases between. The CDR3 contains 13 residues. The whole variable domain, filled in from reference TRBV7-9 and TRBJ2-1, reads DTGVSQNPRHKITKRGQNVTFRCDPISEHNRLYWYRQTLGQGPEFLTYFQNEAQLEKSRLLSDRFSAERPKGSFSTLEIQRTEQGDSAMYLCASSLASRNEQFFGPGTRLTVL.

The V call is TRBV4-1, the J call TRBJ1-1; D gene uncertain. CDR1 and CDR2 from the germline V gene are MGHRA and YSYEKL. Trimming removed 4 bases at V and 0 bases at J, with 6 bases between. This CDR3 is built from 13 residues. The CDR3 DNA reads TGCGCCAGCAGCCCTTATATGAACACTGAAGCTTTCTTT. Translating it yields CASSPYMNTEAFF.

This rearrangement joins TRBV3-1 to TRBJ2-7; 9 bases are a match to TRBD1. Trimming took 5 bases from V and 5 from J; bases not matched to a gene: 7. Germline V lookup: CDR1 LGHDT, CDR2 YNNKEL (reference sequence). CDR3 length: 14 residues. The CDR3 reads CASSGGDRAHEQYF. For the CDR3, the DNA is TGTGCCAGCAGCGGGGGGGACAGGGCCCACGAGCAGTACTTC.

The chain joins TRBV9 to TRBJ1-5; the D is unclear. CDR3 length equals 14 residues. Germline values: CDR1 SGDLS, CDR2 YYNGEE. The V end lost 4 bases, the J end lost 1 base, and 9 bases lay between the germline ends. CDR3 sequence reads: CASSPQSSNQPQHF. DNA for the CDR3: TGTGCCAGCAGCCCGCAGAGCAGCAATCAGCCCCAGCATTTT.

The V and J genes are TRBV15 and TRBJ1-2; D is unresolved. V lost 0 bases and J 5 bases, leaving 19 bases between the germline ends. The CDR3 loop spans 17 amino acids. Germline V gene lookup returns CDR1 LNHNV and CDR2 YYDKDF (reference sequence). CDR3 sequence: CATSRDLGLPSLYGYTF. Written as DNA, the CDR3 is TGTGCCACCAGCAGAGATCTCGGGCTTCCCTCCCTTTATGGCTACACCTTC. Looking up the rest from reference TRBV15 and TRBJ1-2 gives the full variable domain: DAMVIQNPRYQVTQFGKPVTLSCSQTLNHNVMYWYQQKSSQAPKLLFHYYDKDFNNEADTPDNFQSRRPNTSFCFLDIRSPGLGDTAMYLCATSRDLGLPSLYGYTFGSGTRLTVV.

V is TRBV27 and J is TRBJ2-7; 7 bases fit TRBD1. The CDR3 runs to 13 residues. After removal of 5 bases from V and 0 bases from J, the junction contained 1 base not matched to a gene. Germline V CDR1 and CDR2: MNHEY, SMNVEV (reference sequence). CDR3 protein: CASSGTDSYEQYF. In DNA form, the CDR3 reads TGTGCCAGCAGTGGGACAGACTCCTACGAGCAGTACTTC.

The chain combines TRBV6-2 or TRBV6-3 with TRBJ1-2, with D maybe TRBD1 (5 bases). The V end was cut by 8 bases, the J end by 6 bases, with 13 bases between. The germline V gene has CDR1 MNHEY and CDR2 SVGEGT. This CDR3 comprises 12 residues. DNA for the CDR3: TGTGCCAGCTGCTACGAGGGGAATGGCTACACCTTC. Protein: CASCYEGNGYTF.

The chain employs TRBV12-3 or TRBV12-4 and TRBJ1-1; 8 bases match TRBD1. V was clipped by 6 bases and J by 1 base; unmatched bases: 4. The CDR3 runs 14 residues. In nucleotides, the CDR3 is TGTGCCAGCAGGTCCGGGACAGGGAACACTGAAGCTTTCTTT. Its translation: CASRSGTGNTEAFF.

This chain uses TRBV5-6 with TRBJ2-1, with D uncertain. V was trimmed by 0 bases and J by 13 bases, leaving 11 bases between them. There are 12 residues in the CDR3. Per germline, CDR1 SGHDT and CDR2 YYEEEE. CDR3 nucleotide sequence: TGTGCCAGCAGCTTGGCGGTGGGGTTCCAGTTCTTC. As protein: CASSLAVGFQFF.

The rearrangement uses TRBV9 and TRBJ1-2; no reliable D call. The CDR3 is made up of 10 amino acids. CDR1 SGDLS and CDR2 YYNGEE come from the germline V gene. V was trimmed by 8 bases and J by 4 bases, leaving 6 bases between them. CDR3 loop: CASGPYGYTF. In DNA, the CDR3 is TGTGCCAGTGGGCCCTATGGCTACACCTTC.

The chain employs TRBV29-1 and TRBJ2-1; no clear D. This CDR3 contains 13 residues. CDR1 and CDR2 (germline): SQVTM, ANQGSEA. V was cut by 5 bases and J by 2 bases, with 10 bases left in between. CDR3 nucleotide sequence: TGCAGCGTTTATCCGGGTGCCTACAATGAGCAGTTCTTC. Protein sequence: CSVYPGAYNEQFF.

V and J are TRBV11-2 and TRBJ2-7, with D possibly being TRBD2 (5 bases). The CDR3 sequence is 10 residues long. V was trimmed by 8 bases and J by 6 bases, leaving 8 bases between them. Germline lookup yields CDR1 SGHAT and CDR2 FQNNGV. In DNA form, the CDR3 reads TGTGCCAGCGGTCGGGGCGAGCAGTACTTC. Residues: CASGRGEQYF.

In nucleotides, the CDR3 is TGTGCCAGCAGTGGCTACCCAGGGCACACCTACAATGAGCAGTTCTTC. It yields the protein CASSGYPGHTYNEQFF. This chain uses TRBV2 with TRBJ2-1; D is perhaps TRBD1 (5 bases). CDR1 and CDR2 from the germline V gene are SNHLY and FYNNEI. This CDR3 is 16 amino acids long. V lost 4 bases, J lost 2 bases, and 15 bases lay in between.

Here the CDR3 DNA reads TGCGCCAGCAGCCAAGGACCCCAAAGGGAGCTGTTTTTT. Protein product: CASSQGPQRELFF. The chain combines TRBV4-1 with TRBJ2-2; no definite D call. The CDR3 has 13 residues. Germline assignment: CDR1 MGHRA and CDR2 YSYEKL. V lost 1 base, J lost 9 bases, and 9 bases lay in between.

This rearrangement joins TRBV27 to TRBJ1-2; 9 bases match TRBD1. The CDR3 runs 16 residues. V was clipped by 7 bases and J by 2 bases; unmatched bases: 11. Germline CDR1 MNHEY, CDR2 SMNVEV (reference sequence). For the CDR3, the DNA is TGTGCCAGCACGGACAGGGGCCCGTCCTCCAACTATGGCTACACCTTC. Protein: CASTDRGPSSNYGYTF.

This clonotype was picked up one time. V usage is TRBV2 and J usage is TRBJ2-1; perhaps TRBD2 as D (6 bases). Trimming shortened V by 2 bases and J by 3 bases, and 17 bases separated the two germline ends. Germline V gene lookup returns CDR1 SNHLY and CDR2 FYNNEI. CDR3 length: 17 residues. In nucleotides, the CDR3 is TGTGCCAGCAGTGAAAGCCCTGCCGGGACTCTCTACAATGAGCAGTTCTTC. This sequence encodes CASSESPAGTLYNEQFF.

The chain employs TRBV4-1 and TRBJ2-1; 7 nucleotides line up with TRBD2. The ends lost 0 bases at V and 8 bases at J; junction bases unmatched: 16. Looked up from germline, CDR1 is MGHRA and CDR2 is YSYEKL. The CDR3 extends over 18 amino acids. The CDR3 nucleotides are TGCGCCAGCAGCCAAGAGGCGAATAGAGCGGGATGGGGGGATGAGCAGTTCTTC. This encodes CASSQEANRAGWGDEQFF.

The rearrangement links TRBV27 to TRBJ2-7; 9 nucleotides match TRBD1. The CDR3 spans 15 residues. The V segment lost 5 bases and the J segment 1 base; nucleotides outside the gene matches: 6. CDR1 MNHEY and CDR2 SMNVEV come from the germline V gene (reference sequence). CDR3 coding DNA: TGTGCCAGCAGTCCTCGGGGGACAGGGTCCTACGAGCAGTACGTC. Translating it yields CASSPRGTGSYEQYV.